This T cell receptor (beta chain) was obtained from a study of shared clonotypes between healthy human individuals. Whole-study results and caveats: Compared with clonotypes that all four donors shared, non-shared clonotypes had lower generation probabilities.

The trim removed 4 bases at V and 4 bases at J, leaving 9 bases unmatched. The CDR3 consists of 15 residues. Germline V gene sequence: CDR1 MNHEY, CDR2 SVGAGI. Those who donated were healthy HIV-negative adults, with no recent acute infections or vaccinations reported. All of the donors resided in Nashville, Tennessee, and each was a Caucasian adult. A note on this clone: Its antigen is not identified.

When replicate PCRs were run on sorted subsets, they used 150 to 200 ng DNA, roughly 30,000 T cell genomes. Sequenced by immunoSEQ multiplex PCR; TCRdb stores in-frame clones only, minus some. This table holds 2 million to 2.5 million clones, approximately 94% found once. V and J are TRBV6-5 and TRBJ1-1, with 7 bases aligning to TRBD1. The sequence derives from a man between 18 and 35 years old in good health. The sequenced material came from naive CD4+ T cells sorted from blood. Regarding subset: CD45RA+ positively selected. CDR3: CASSLDRTQGTEAFF. CDR3 bases: TGTGCCAGCAGTTTGGACAGGACCCAGGGCACTGAAGCTTTCTTT.